This T cell receptor beta chain was found in a study of shared clonotypes between healthy human individuals. Study-wide findings and caveats: Naive subsets generally had larger estimated richness than memory subsets.

TCRdb's table, derived via immunoSEQ multiplex PCR, lists solely in-frame clones and lacks some. Here the sample spans over a million clones, 75% to 85% being singletons. Worth noting for this clone: Antigen specificity is unknown.

The germline gives CDR1 LGHNA, CDR2 YNFKEQ. CDR3 length: 16 amino acids. The germline V and J ends were trimmed by 1 base and 2 bases, with 14 bases remaining between them. The source of this sequence is a man younger than 30 in good health. Some clones in this sample may be carry-over from other donors' samples. Input material: memory CD4+ T cells from PBMCs. Subset reported: CD45RA-negative fraction. J is TRBJ1-2 and V is TRBV4-2; D possibly corresponds to TRBD1 (6 bases). The CDR3 here is CASSQAGHELNYGYTF. In DNA, the CDR3 is TGTGCCAGCAGCCAAGCGGGACATGAGCTAAACTATGGCTACACCTTC.